These 14 T cell receptor beta chains came from one sample sequenced in a study of blood T cell repertoires in COVID-19. The table came from immunoSEQ multiplex PCR; TCRdb's copy has only in-frame clones and leaves some out. Counted here are about 240,000 clones, approximately 85% occurring once; the ten biggest clones make up 4.5% to 5.5%. Material: peripheral blood. These receptor sequences come from a man aged 50 or older with COVID-19, enrolled during active disease.

The chain uses TRBV5-8 and TRBJ2-7, with D perhaps TRBD1 (6 bases). CDR1 and CDR2 from the germline V gene are SGHTS and YDEGEE. The CDR3 has 13 amino acids. V lost 3 bases to trimming and J lost 4 bases, with 11 bases between them. In nucleotides, the CDR3 is TGTGCCAGCAGCTACAGCAGGGGTTACGAGCAGTACTTC. Encoded protein: CASSYSRGYEQYF. Together with reference TRBV5-8 and TRBJ2-7, the CDR3 gives the full variable domain: EAGVTQSPTHLIKTRGQQATLRCSPISGHTSVYWYQQALGLGLQFLLWYDEGEERNRGNFPPRFSGRQFPNYSSELNVNALELEDSALYLCASSYSRGYEQYFGPGTRLTVT.

The chain couples TRBV28 to TRBJ1-2, with 8 positions matching TRBD1. The V gene's germline CDR1 is MDHEN and CDR2 SYDVKM. This CDR3 comprises 12 residues. J gave up 7 bases and V 5 bases, and 3 bases lay outside the gene matches. The CDR3 protein is CASSIGQGGYTF. CDR3 in DNA: TGTGCCAGCAGTATCGGACAGGGTGGCTACACCTTC.

The chain links TRBV7-8 to TRBJ2-7; TRBD1 is a possible D gene (6 bases). The ends were cut back, 1 base at V and 5 bases at J, with 18 bases in the middle. The CDR3 consists of 16 residues. The germline CDR1 and CDR2 sequences are SGHVS and FQNEAQ. The DNA of the CDR3 is TGTGCCAGCAGCTTAGACCGACAGGAAGACGACCACGAGCAGTACTTC. It codes for CASSLDRQEDDHEQYF.

CDR3 sequence reads: CATSRDPPRVGNIQYF. The CDR3 DNA sequence: TGTGCCACCAGCAGAGATCCCCCTAGAGTTGGAAACATTCAGTACTTC. The chain has TRBV15 and TRBJ2-4; D not certain. V was clipped by 0 bases and J by 6 bases, with 15 bases between them. The CDR3 length is 16 residues. The V gene's germline CDR1 is LNHNV and CDR2 YYDKDF (reference sequence). Supplemented by reference TRBV15 and TRBJ2-4, the full variable domain reads DAMVIQNPRYQVTQFGKPVTLSCSQTLNHNVMYWYQQKSSQAPKLLFHYYDKDFNNEADTPDNFQSRRPNTSFCFLDIRSPGLGDTAMYLCATSRDPPRVGNIQYFGAGTRLSVL.

The rearrangement uses TRBV9 and TRBJ2-3; D is ambiguous. Trimming took 3 bases from V and 2 from J, leaving 13 bases between them. The CDR3 contains 15 residues. Germline lookup yields CDR1 SGDLS and CDR2 YYNGEE. CDR3 in amino acids: CASSGRRSLTDTQYF. The CDR3 region has the DNA TGTGCCAGCAGCGGTCGAAGGAGCCTCACAGATACGCAGTATTTT.

This clone was picked up one time. The chain has TRBV5-1 and TRBJ1-6, with TRBD1 as a possible D gene (5 bases). CDR3 length: 16 amino acids. The germline V gene has CDR1 SGHRS and CDR2 YFSETQ. V was clipped by 2 bases and J by 8 bases, with 17 bases between them. The CDR3 loop reads CASSLFGHKRDSPLHF. The DNA for the CDR3 is TGCGCCAGCAGCTTATTCGGACACAAACGAGATTCACCCCTCCACTTT.

The chain couples TRBV5-1 to TRBJ2-3, with unresolved D. V lost 3 bases to trimming and J lost 0 bases, with 11 bases between them. The CDR3 consists of 15 residues. Germline loops: CDR1 SGHRS, CDR2 YFSETQ. The CDR3 DNA reads TGCGCCAGCAGCTATTCGGGTTCAAGCACAGATACGCAGTATTTT. It encodes CASSYSGSSTDTQYF.

This sequence joins TRBV2 and TRBJ1-5, with TRBD1 identical over 7 bases. CDR3 length equals 14 residues. The germline V gene encodes CDR1 SNHLY and CDR2 FYNNEI. J gave up 4 bases and V 6 bases, and 6 bases lay outside the gene matches. Written as DNA, the CDR3 is TGTGCCAGCAGACGGACAGGTCGGAATCAGCCCCAGCATTTT. It is translated as CASRRTGRNQPQHF.

This chain uses TRBV3-1 (or the pseudogene TRBV3-2) with TRBJ1-6; D gene uncertain. In germline, CDR1 is LGHDT, CDR2 YNNKEL (reference sequence). The ends were cut back, 3 bases at V and 0 bases at J, with 6 bases in the middle. CDR3 length equals 15 residues. The CDR3 sequence: CASSHQVSYNSPLHF. CDR3 nucleotides: TGTGCCAGCAGCCATCAGGTCTCCTATAATTCACCCCTCCACTTT.

This clone came up a few times. Additional DNA sequences in this sample encode the identical CDR3. The J gene is TRBJ1-1, the V gene TRBV18; a possible D gene is TRBD1 (6 bases). From germline, CDR1 is KGHSH and CDR2 LQKENI. The germline V and J ends were trimmed by 3 bases and 1 base, with 9 bases remaining between them. There are 14 residues in the CDR3. The CDR3 DNA sequence: TGTGCCAGCTCACCGTTGACAGGGAACACTGAAGCTTTCTTT. Translated, it gives CASSPLTGNTEAFF. Together with reference TRBV18 and TRBJ1-1, the CDR3 gives the full variable domain: NAGVMQNPRHLVRRRGQEARLRCSPMKGHSHVYWYRQLPEEGLKFMVYLQKENIIDESGMPKERFSAEFPKEGPSILRIQQVVRGDSAAYFCASSPLTGNTEAFFGQGTRLTVV.

The J gene is TRBJ2-1, the V gene TRBV15, with TRBD1 identical over 9 bases. J was trimmed by 4 bases and V by 6 bases; bases with no gene match: 7. The length of the CDR3 is 15 residues. Germline V CDR1 and CDR2: LNHNV, YYDKDF (reference sequence). CDR3 loop: CATRTGTGNYNEQFF. The CDR3, as DNA: TGTGCCACCAGGACCGGGACAGGGAATTACAATGAGCAGTTCTTC.

The chain is built from TRBV29-1 and TRBJ2-1; 8 bases fit TRBD1. The V gene's germline CDR1 is SQVTM and CDR2 ANQGSEA. V dropped 6 bases and J dropped 12; count of bases not matched to a gene: 10. The CDR3 length is 12 residues. This CDR3 is CSVGGTGLGQFF. The CDR3 nucleotides are TGCAGCGTCGGAGGGACAGGCCTTGGGCAGTTCTTC.

This chain uses TRBV12-3 or TRBV12-4 with TRBJ1-6, with D tentatively TRBD1 (6 bases). The CDR3 consists of 13 residues. Trimming removed 7 bases from V and 6 bases from J, with 10 bases in between. CDR3 residues: CASKLQGNSPLHF. DNA of the CDR3: TGTGCCAGCAAACTACAGGGTAATTCACCCCTCCACTTT.

This clone has more than one count but fewer than ten. The chain carries TRBV7-9 and TRBJ2-2, with 8 bases identical to TRBD1. This CDR3 region has 15 residues. V was clipped by 5 bases and J by 7 bases; unmatched bases: 9. Germline lookup yields CDR1 SEHNR and CDR2 FQNEAQ (reference sequence). CDR3: CASSLGQGRGGELFF. CDR3 DNA: TGTGCCAGCAGCCTCGGACAGGGAAGGGGCGGGGAGCTGTTTTTT.